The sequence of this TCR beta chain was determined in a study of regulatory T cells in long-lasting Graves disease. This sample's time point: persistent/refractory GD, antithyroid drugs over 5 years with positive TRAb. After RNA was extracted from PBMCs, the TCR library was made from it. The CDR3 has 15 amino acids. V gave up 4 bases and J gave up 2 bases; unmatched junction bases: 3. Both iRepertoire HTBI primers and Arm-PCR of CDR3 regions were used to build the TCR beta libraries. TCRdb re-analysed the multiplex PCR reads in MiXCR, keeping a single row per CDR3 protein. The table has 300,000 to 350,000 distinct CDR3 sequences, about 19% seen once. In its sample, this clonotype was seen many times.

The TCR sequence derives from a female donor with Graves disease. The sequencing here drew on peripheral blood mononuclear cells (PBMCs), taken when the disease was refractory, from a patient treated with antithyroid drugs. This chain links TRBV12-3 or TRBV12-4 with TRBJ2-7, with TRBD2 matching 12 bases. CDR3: CASSSGLAGTYEQYF. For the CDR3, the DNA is TGTGCCAGCAGTTCCGGACTAGCGGGGACCTACGAGCAGTACTTC.